The sequence of this T cell receptor beta chain was determined in a study of low-dose radiotherapy and immunotherapy resistance in tumors. Background on the study: Patients were treated with intravenous nivolumab at 240 mg every two weeks and were also dosed with ipilimumab at 1 mg/kg every six weeks.

TRAV- and TRBV-specific primers, spanning alpha and beta chains, primed first-strand cDNA. A constant-region primer paired with the V-primer adapter amplified TCRs over about 19 PCR cycles. TCRdb ran MiXCR on the reads and lists one entry per CDR3 protein. The sample lists around 80,000 distinct CDR3 sequences, 15% to 20% occurring once. Stated time point: after trial treatment. Noted treatment: LDRT plus nivolumab, ipilimumab, low-dose cyclophosphamide and aspirin (RACIN trial). Nivolumab, ipilimumab, aspirin, low-dose cyclophosphamide and low-dose radiotherapy were given to donors. Enrollment required an advanced solid tumor negative for tumor-infiltrating lymphocytes. Trimming pared 3 bases from V and 3 bases from J, leaving 13 bases between. Germline CDR1 and CDR2: DFQATT and SNEGSKA (reference sequence). The CDR3 contains 14 residues. This clonotype was counted many times.

The material sequenced was PBMCs, taken after low-dose radiotherapy plus immunotherapy. The chain joins TRBV20-1 to TRBJ2-3; D may be TRBD1 (6 bases). The receptor's source is a male donor with prostate cancer. The CDR3 DNA reads as TGCAGTGCTAGCACAGGGAAGGAGACAGATACGCAGTATTTT. This encodes CSASTGKETDTQYF.